This T cell receptor beta chain was captured by sequencing in a study of T cells after somatic rescue of genetic block. This clone was recorded a few times. Per the germline V gene, CDR1 is SNHLY and CDR2 is FYNNEI. There are 12 residues in the CDR3. V was cut by 6 bases and J by 6 bases, with 9 bases left in between. Produced via immunoSEQ multiplex PCR; TCRdb's table is partial and in-frame only. The sample yields about 72,000 clones, just over 90% seen once. The gene calls are TRBV2 and TRBJ2-1; D may be TRBD1 (6 bases). Sequenced input: peripheral blood mononuclear cells (PBMCs). The TCR was taken from a man younger than 40. For the CDR3, the DNA is TGTGCCAGCAGGAGGGGGATCAATGAGCAGTTCTTC. Translated, it gives CASRRGINEQFF. Based on the CDR3 plus reference TRBV2 and TRBJ2-1, the full variable domain is EPEVTQTPSHQVTQMGQEVILRCVPISNHLYFYWYRQILGQKVEFLVSFYNNEISEKSEIFDDQFSVERPDGSNFTLKIRSTKLEDSAMYFCASRRGINEQFFGPGTRLTVL.